This TCR beta chain was captured by sequencing in a study of regulatory T cells in long-lasting Graves disease. Library construction for TCR beta used iRepertoire HTBI primers and Arm-PCR of CDR3 regions. Authors' processing steps: 60 or so TRBV and about 15 TRBJ segments were identified across samples. TCRdb re-derived calls from the multiplex PCR reads in MiXCR, one entry per CDR3 protein. The V and J calls were not made by the authors but by TCRdb's processing. The sample has roughly 420,000 distinct CDR3 sequences; roughly 15% are singletons. This clonotype came up a few times. Trimming stripped 6 bases from V and 3 bases from J, with 24 bases between. The CDR3 has 17 residues. Time point: newly diagnosed GD, antithyroid drugs for less than 3 months. The TCR library used RNA extracted from PBMCs. This sample was also put to use in a study of T cells in Graves' hyperthyroidism and ophthalmopathy.

This specimen was peripheral blood mononuclear cells (PBMCs), taken at new diagnosis, from a patient treated with antithyroid drugs. This TCR was recovered from a woman in her forties or fifties with Graves disease. The chain carries TRBV12-3 or TRBV12-4 and TRBJ2-7; D is uncertain. Here the CDR3 DNA reads TGTGCCAGCAGCCCCCTTTTTGGTGACGGTCGAAGCTACGAGCAGTACTTC. This sequence encodes CASSPLFGDGRSYEQYF.